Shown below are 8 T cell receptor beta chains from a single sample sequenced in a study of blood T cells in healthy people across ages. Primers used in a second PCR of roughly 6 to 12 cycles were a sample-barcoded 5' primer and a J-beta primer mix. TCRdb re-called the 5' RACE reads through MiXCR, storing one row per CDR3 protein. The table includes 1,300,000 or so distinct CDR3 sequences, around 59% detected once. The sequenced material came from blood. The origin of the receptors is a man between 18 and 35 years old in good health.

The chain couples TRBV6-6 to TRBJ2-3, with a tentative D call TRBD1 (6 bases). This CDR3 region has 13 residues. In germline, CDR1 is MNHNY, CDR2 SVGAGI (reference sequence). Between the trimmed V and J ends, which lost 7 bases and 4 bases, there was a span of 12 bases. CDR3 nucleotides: TGTGCCAGCACCACAGGGCTCCCAGATACGCAGTATTTT. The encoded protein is CASTTGLPDTQYF.

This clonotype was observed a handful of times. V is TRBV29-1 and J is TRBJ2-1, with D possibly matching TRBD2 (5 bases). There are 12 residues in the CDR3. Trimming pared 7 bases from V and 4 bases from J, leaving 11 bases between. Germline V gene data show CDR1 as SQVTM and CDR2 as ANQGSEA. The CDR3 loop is CSGTPGYNEQFF. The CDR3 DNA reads TGCAGCGGGACCCCGGGGTACAATGAGCAGTTCTTC.

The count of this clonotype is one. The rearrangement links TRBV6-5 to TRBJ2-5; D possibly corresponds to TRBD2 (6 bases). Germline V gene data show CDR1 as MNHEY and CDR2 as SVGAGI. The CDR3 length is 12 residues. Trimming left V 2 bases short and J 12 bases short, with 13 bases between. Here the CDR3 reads CASSYNRLVEYF. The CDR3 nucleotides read TGTGCCAGCAGTTACAATAGACTAGTTGAGTACTTC.

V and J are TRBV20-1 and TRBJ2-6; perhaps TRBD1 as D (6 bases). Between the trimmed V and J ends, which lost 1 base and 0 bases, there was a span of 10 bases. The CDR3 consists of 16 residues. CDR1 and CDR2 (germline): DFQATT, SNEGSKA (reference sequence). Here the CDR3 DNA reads TGCAGTGCTAGAGTAGGGGGAGCCTCTGGGGCCAACGTCCTGACTTTC. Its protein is CSARVGGASGANVLTF.

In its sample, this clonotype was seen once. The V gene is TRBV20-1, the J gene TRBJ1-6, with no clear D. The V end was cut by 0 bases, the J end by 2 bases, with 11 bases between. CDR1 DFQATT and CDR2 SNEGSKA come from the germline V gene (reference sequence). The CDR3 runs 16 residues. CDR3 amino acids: CSARERRRTYNSPLHF. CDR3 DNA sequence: TGCAGTGCTAGAGAAAGAAGACGCACCTATAATTCACCCCTCCACTTT.

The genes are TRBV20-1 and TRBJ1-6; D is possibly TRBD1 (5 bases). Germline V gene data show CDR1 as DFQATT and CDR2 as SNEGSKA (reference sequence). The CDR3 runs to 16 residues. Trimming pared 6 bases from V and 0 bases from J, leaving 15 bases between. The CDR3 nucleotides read TGCAGTGCCCCAAATGGGGCCAGCTCCTATAATTCACCCCTCCACTTT. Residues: CSAPNGASSYNSPLHF.

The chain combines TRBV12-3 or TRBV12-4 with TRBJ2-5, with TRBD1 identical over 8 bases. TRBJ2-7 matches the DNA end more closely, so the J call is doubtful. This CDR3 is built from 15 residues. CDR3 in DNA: TGTGCCAGCAGTGAACCACGGGACAGGCTAGGCGAGCAGTACTTC. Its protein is CASSEPRDRLGEQYF.

The CDR3 sequence is CASSQDSRANQPQHF. In DNA, the CDR3 is TGTGCCAGCAGCCAAGATTCCAGGGCCAATCAGCCCCAGCATTTT. The gene calls are TRBV3-1 and TRBJ1-5, with D tentatively TRBD1 (5 bases). The CDR3 length is 15 residues. Germline CDR1 and CDR2: LGHDT and YNNKEL (reference sequence). The ends were cut back, 0 bases at V and 3 bases at J, with 9 bases in the middle. Variable domain in full (rest from reference TRBV3-1 and TRBJ1-5): DTAVSQTPKYLVTQMGNDKSIKCEQNLGHDTMYWYKQDSKKFLKIMFSYNNKELIINETVPNRFSPKSPDKAHLNLHINSLELGDSAVYFCASSQDSRANQPQHFGDGTRLSIL.